These 32 T cell receptor beta chains were all obtained from the same sample, sequenced in a study of blood T cell repertoires in COVID-19 (dated by TCRdb to 2020 to 2022). Receptor amplification or capture employed the immunoSEQ multiplex PCR assay. TCRdb limited this immuneACCESS table to in-frame rearrangements with V and J called. A share of clones is missing; checked studies link under half to unresolved V genes, and the rest is unexplained. Within this sample are approximately 140,000 clones, with 88% of them counted one time only. About 10% of the sample is held by the ten biggest clonotypes. Sequenced: peripheral blood. The receptor source for this set is a man aged 50-60 years with active or convalescent COVID-19.

The CDR3 sequence is CGDGGLASDEQFF. The CDR3 nucleotides are TGTGGCGATGGGGGACTAGCGAGCGATGAGCAGTTCTTC. This chain uses TRBV9 with TRBJ2-1, with TRBD2 matching 10 bases. The germline V gene has CDR1 SGDLS and CDR2 YYNGEE. There are 13 residues in the CDR3.

The J gene is TRBJ2-7, the V gene TRBV7-2; 8 nucleotides agree with TRBD2. CDR1 SGHTA and CDR2 FQGNSA come from the germline V gene. The CDR3 runs to 15 residues. Germline trimming cut 4 bases from V and 5 bases from J; bases unmatched to any gene: 10. Written as DNA, the CDR3 is TGTGCCAGCAGCTACGTCGGGGGGGGGAAGAACGAGCAGTACTTC. It encodes CASSYVGGGKNEQYF.

The J gene is TRBJ2-5, the V gene TRBV27, with TRBD2 matching 14 bases. Germline CDR1 reads MNHEY; CDR2 reads SMNVEV (reference sequence). The CDR3 covers 15 residues. V was clipped by 5 bases and J by 5 bases; unmatched bases: 4. In DNA, the CDR3 is TGTGCCAGCAGTGAGGGACTAGCGGGAGTTGAGACCCAGTACTTC. Its protein is CASSEGLAGVETQYF.

The chain uses TRBV9 and TRBJ1-3; 7 positions match TRBD1. Germline values: CDR1 SGDLS, CDR2 YYNGEE. CDR3 length: 15 residues. V lost 0 bases and J lost 0; bases outside the gene matches: 0. CDR3 in DNA: TGTGCCAGCAGCGTAGGGGACAGCTCTGGAAACACCATATATTTT. It codes for CASSVGDSSGNTIYF. The full variable domain, rest sourced from reference TRBV9 and TRBJ1-3, is DSGVTQTPKHLITATGQRVTLRCSPRSGDLSVYWYQQSLDQGLQFLIQYYNGEERAKGNILERFSAQQFPDLHSELNLSSLELGDSALYFCASSVGDSSGNTIYFGEGSWLTVV.

This sequence joins TRBV7-2 and TRBJ1-2; D unresolved. Germline V lookup: CDR1 SGHTA, CDR2 FQGNSA. V lost 5 bases and J lost 4, with 14 bases in between. The CDR3 is 14 amino acids. The CDR3 region is CASSPSSYGYGYTF. The CDR3 bases are TGTGCCAGCAGCCCAAGCTCCTACGGCTATGGCTACACCTTC.

This clone was recorded only once. The chain uses TRBV15 and TRBJ2-7, with TRBD2 identical over 12 bases. This CDR3 region has 20 residues. In germline, CDR1 is LNHNV, CDR2 YYDKDF (reference sequence). The V segment lost 4 bases and the J segment 0 bases; nucleotides outside the gene matches: 16. The CDR3 loop reads CATSTIGQGTSGGISYEQYF. For the CDR3, the DNA is TGTGCCACCAGCACGATAGGACAGGGTACTAGCGGGGGGATCTCCTACGAGCAGTACTTC.

The chain recombines TRBV5-5 with TRBJ2-7; 10 bases line up with TRBD2. V lost 2 bases and J lost 0; bases outside the gene matches: 8. CDR1 is SGHKS and CDR2 is YYEKEE in the germline V gene (reference sequence). CDR3 length equals 17 residues. In DNA form, the CDR3 reads TGTGCCAGCAGCTTTGCTAGCGGGAGCGCAAGCTCCTACGAGCAGTACTTC. Translation: CASSFASGSASSYEQYF.

This chain connects TRBV12-3 or TRBV12-4 to TRBJ2-2; 7 bases line up with TRBD1. There are 13 residues in the CDR3. The trim removed 5 bases at V and 5 bases at J, leaving 2 bases unmatched. CDR3 protein: CASSTGATGELFF. CDR3 bases: TGTGCCAGCAGTACAGGGGCGACCGGGGAGCTGTTTTTT.

This clone was detected many times. V usage is TRBV25-1 and J usage is TRBJ2-6; D perhaps matches TRBD1 (5 bases). The CDR3 runs 13 residues. Trimming stripped 0 bases from V and 13 bases from J, with 10 bases between. CDR1 and CDR2 from the germline V gene are MGHDK and SYGVNS. The CDR3 loop is CASSEYQGFVLTF. The CDR3 nucleotides are TGTGCCAGCAGTGAATACCAGGGATTTGTCCTGACTTTC.

This clone was found once. This rearrangement joins TRBV2 to TRBJ2-7, with 8 positions matching TRBD1. Germline V gene sequence: CDR1 SNHLY, CDR2 FYNNEI. The CDR3 has 13 residues. Losses at the gene ends were 6 bases for V and 6 bases for J; bases not matched to a gene: 7. CDR3 in DNA: TGTGCCAGCAGCGGACAGGGTGTAGGCGAGCAGTACTTC. This translates into CASSGQGVGEQYF.

The chain recombines TRBV5-4 with TRBJ2-7; D is perhaps TRBD2 (5 bases). Germline CDR1 SGHNT, CDR2 YYREEE (reference sequence). This CDR3 has 15 residues. Trimming took 4 bases from V and 4 from J, leaving 18 bases between them. The CDR3 DNA sequence: TGTGCCAGCAGCCCCGGAGCGGTAGTCGGGTACGAGCAGTACTTC. Translation gives CASSPGAVVGYEQYF.

The V call is TRBV5-1, the J call TRBJ2-3, with 7 bases fitting TRBD2. Unmatched junction bases numbered 10, after V lost 0 bases and J lost 0 bases. Germline CDR1 reads SGHRS; CDR2 reads YFSETQ. The CDR3 length is 18 residues. CDR3 sequence reads: CASSLAGPAGVSTDTQYF. CDR3 DNA: TGCGCCAGCAGCTTGGCTGGTCCGGCGGGGGTTAGCACAGATACGCAGTATTTT. Full variable domain (missing parts from reference TRBV5-1 and TRBJ2-3): KAGVTQTPRYLIKTRGQQVTLSCSPISGHRSVSWYQQTPGQGLQFLFEYFSETQRNKGNFPGRFSGRQFSNSRSEMNVSTLELGDSALYLCASSLAGPAGVSTDTQYFGPGTRLTVL.

J is TRBJ2-7 and V is TRBV5-6; maybe TRBD2 (5 bases). This CDR3 spans 11 amino acids. Germline V gene sequence: CDR1 SGHDT, CDR2 YYEEEE. DNA for the CDR3: TGTGCCAGCAGCTTGGCGTCTAGCCAAGAGGTC. Its translation: CASSLASSQEV.

V is TRBV9 and J is TRBJ2-7; TRBD1 aligns across 8 bases. Germline CDR1 and CDR2: SGDLS and YYNGEE. The CDR3 is 14 residues long. J lost 2 bases, V lost 4 bases, and 5 bases had no gene match. The CDR3: CASSPGQATYEQYF. CDR3 nucleotide sequence: TGTGCCAGCAGCCCGGGACAGGCTACCTACGAGCAGTACTTC.

This rearrangement joins TRBV28 to TRBJ2-4; 11 bases align to TRBD2. The CDR3 consists of 16 residues. V shed 5 bases and J 9 bases; nucleotides not matched to a gene: 12. Germline lookup yields CDR1 MDHEN and CDR2 SYDVKM. The CDR3, as DNA: TGTGCCAGCAGTATTAGCGGGAGGGCCAGAAGCAGCATTCAGTACTTC. This codes for CASSISGRARSSIQYF.

This clone was recorded once. The chain uses TRBV27 and TRBJ2-3; TRBD2 agrees at 15 bases. With 6 bases clipped from V and 5 bases from J, the junction kept 6 bases outside the gene matches. Germline V gives CDR1 MNHEY, CDR2 SMNVEV (reference sequence). The CDR3 totals 16 residues. Written as DNA, the CDR3 is TGTGCCAGCAGGGGACTAGCGGGAGGTCGTGGAGATACGCAGTATTTT. Its protein is CASRGLAGGRGDTQYF.

The rearrangement uses TRBV28 and TRBJ1-5; the D is unclear. The CDR3 length is 10 residues. The germline V gene encodes CDR1 MDHEN and CDR2 SYDVKM. Trimming left V 8 bases short and J 9 bases short, with 8 bases between. DNA of the CDR3: TGTGCCAGCGGGCAGAGGCCCCAGCATTTT. This translates into CASGQRPQHF.

The V call is TRBV5-1, the J call TRBJ2-5, with a tentative D call TRBD1 (5 bases). CDR3 length: 14 residues. V dropped 4 bases and J dropped 1 base, with 11 bases sitting between them. CDR1 SGHRS and CDR2 YFSETQ come from the germline V gene. The CDR3 DNA follows: TGCGCCAGCAGCCAAAGGGGTCTCCAAGAGACCCAGTACTTC. Residues: CASSQRGLQETQYF.

V and J are TRBV28 and TRBJ2-2, with a tentative D call TRBD2 (6 bases). The CDR3 is 17 amino acids. Germline V gene sequence: CDR1 MDHEN, CDR2 SYDVKM. Trimming took off 5 bases at V and 4 bases at J, with 20 bases between the two ends. The CDR3 bases are TGTGCCAGCAGTCTACCTGGGAGGCCCTACGGCACCGGGGAGCTGTTTTTT. Translated, it gives CASSLPGRPYGTGELFF.

This chain connects TRBV5-1 to TRBJ2-5, with 9 positions matching TRBD2. Germline V gives CDR1 SGHRS, CDR2 YFSETQ. V was pared by 0 bases and J by 5 bases, with 8 bases of the junction left unmatched. The CDR3 extends over 16 amino acids. CDR3 in amino acids: CASSLGSSGRRETQYF. Here the CDR3 DNA reads TGCGCCAGCAGCTTGGGGAGTAGCGGGAGAAGGGAGACCCAGTACTTC.

The chain joins TRBV30 to TRBJ1-6, with D hard to call. Trimming removed 2 bases from V and 5 bases from J, with 7 bases in between. CDR3 length: 13 residues. Germline CDR1 and CDR2: GTSNPN and SVGIG (reference sequence). CDR3 loop: CAWSLQNNSPLHF. Here the CDR3 DNA reads TGTGCCTGGAGTTTACAGAATAATTCACCCCTCCACTTT.

The chain uses TRBV6-5 and TRBJ2-1; 10 nucleotides match TRBD1. CDR1 and CDR2 from the germline V gene are MNHEY and SVGAGI. The CDR3 is made up of 15 amino acids. With V trimmed by 6 bases and J by 5 bases, 7 bases remained unmatched. CDR3 bases: TGTGCCAGCAGCCTAGACAGGGGGCGCAACAATGAGCAGTTCTTC. This codes for CASSLDRGRNNEQFF.

The chain joins TRBV5-4 to TRBJ2-3, with 14 bases lining up with TRBD2. CDR1 SGHNT and CDR2 YYREEE come from the germline V gene (reference sequence). The CDR3 is 16 amino acids. The trim removed 4 bases at V and 10 bases at J, leaving 11 bases unmatched. The CDR3 bases are TGTGCCAGCAGCCACGGGAACGGACTAGCGGGAGGTGCGCAGTATTTT. It is translated as CASSHGNGLAGGAQYF.

The chain uses TRBV18 and TRBJ2-7; 10 nucleotides match TRBD1. V lost 6 bases to trimming and J lost 3 bases; unmatched junction nucleotides: 8. CDR1 is KGHSH and CDR2 is LQKENI in the germline V gene. CDR3 length equals 15 residues. Here the CDR3 DNA reads TGTGCCAGCTCCCCGGGGACAGGGGTCGACTACGAGCAGTACTTC. Residues: CASSPGTGVDYEQYF.

The J gene is TRBJ2-5, the V gene TRBV5-4; D remains unclear. Germline CDR1 reads SGHNT; CDR2 reads YYREEE (reference sequence). The CDR3 is made up of 14 amino acids. Trimming removed 1 base from V and 2 bases from J, with 9 bases in between. The CDR3 sequence: CASSLPRYQETQYF. The CDR3 region has the DNA TGTGCCAGCAGCTTGCCACGGTATCAAGAGACCCAGTACTTC.

This chain joins TRBV28 and TRBJ2-5; 11 positions match TRBD2. V gave up 1 base and J gave up 5 bases; unmatched junction bases: 9. Germline values: CDR1 MDHEN, CDR2 SYDVKM. The length of the CDR3 is 17 residues. As DNA, the CDR3 is TGTGCCAGCAGTTTATATGGAGTAGCGGGAGGGTCGGAGACCCAGTACTTC. Translation: CASSLYGVAGGSETQYF.

This clone was seen a single time. V usage is TRBV28 and J usage is TRBJ2-7; D unclear. The CDR3 covers 13 residues. Germline CDR1 MDHEN, CDR2 SYDVKM. The V gene lost 7 bases and the J gene lost 0 bases, with 10 bases spanning the gap. This CDR3 reads CASIPPNSYEQYF. CDR3 coding DNA: TGTGCCAGCATCCCCCCCAACTCCTACGAGCAGTACTTC. Filled out from reference TRBV28 and TRBJ2-7, the complete variable domain reads DVKVTQSSRYLVKRTGEKVFLECVQDMDHENMFWYRQDPGLGLRLIYFSYDVKMKEKGDIPEGYSVSREKKERFSLILESASTNQTSMYLCASIPPNSYEQYFGPGTRLTVT.

V and J are TRBV2 and TRBJ1-5, with 9 bases that match TRBD1. This CDR3 spans 16 amino acids. Germline trimming cut 6 bases from V and 1 base from J; bases unmatched to any gene: 7. From germline, CDR1 is SNHLY and CDR2 FYNNEI. The CDR3 spells CASRHQQGASNQPQHF. In DNA, the CDR3 is TGTGCCAGCAGACATCAACAGGGGGCAAGCAATCAGCCCCAGCATTTT.

This chain uses TRBV14 with TRBJ2-2, with a tentative D call TRBD1 (6 bases). CDR3 length equals 16 residues. V lost 2 bases and J 5 bases, leaving 15 bases between the germline ends. Germline V gives CDR1 SGHDN, CDR2 FVKESK. CDR3 DNA sequence: TGTGCCAGCAGCCAATTGTCAGGGGATCCTACCGGGGAGCTGTTTTTT. Translating gives CASSQLSGDPTGELFF.

The chain links TRBV27 to TRBJ2-1; maybe TRBD2 (6 bases). Germline V lookup: CDR1 MNHEY, CDR2 SMNVEV (reference sequence). There are 14 residues in the CDR3. V gave up 5 bases and J gave up 7 bases, with 15 bases separating them. The DNA of the CDR3 is TGTGCCAGCAGTCGGGACTGGGGGGTGAATGAGCAGTTCTTC. Translation gives CASSRDWGVNEQFF.

The CDR3 sequence is CASSLQSRTAFHSPLHF. CDR3 DNA sequence: TGCGCCAGCAGCTTGCAATCTCGGACAGCCTTCCATTCACCCCTCCACTTT. J is TRBJ1-6 and V is TRBV5-1; D is possibly TRBD1 (6 bases). This CDR3 is 17 amino acids long. The V gene lost 1 base and the J gene lost 8 bases, with 19 bases spanning the gap. Germline lookup yields CDR1 SGHRS and CDR2 YFSETQ. Full variable domain (remainder filled in from reference TRBV5-1 and TRBJ1-6): KAGVTQTPRYLIKTRGQQVTLSCSPISGHRSVSWYQQTPGQGLQFLFEYFSETQRNKGNFPGRFSGRQFSNSRSEMNVSTLELGDSALYLCASSLQSRTAFHSPLHFGNGTRLTVT.

V and J are TRBV19 and TRBJ2-7; 10 positions match TRBD2. There are 15 residues in the CDR3. With V trimmed by 3 bases and J by 1 base, 3 bases remained unmatched. Germline values: CDR1 LNHDA, CDR2 SQIVND (reference sequence). Here the CDR3 reads CASSILAGVSYEQYF. CDR3 nucleotide sequence: TGTGCCAGTAGTATCCTAGCGGGAGTATCCTACGAGCAGTACTTC. Full variable domain (outside the CDR3, taken from reference TRBV19 and TRBJ2-7): DGGITQSPKYLFRKEGQNVTLSCEQNLNHDAMYWYRQDPGQGLRLIYYSQIVNDFQKGDIAEGYSVSREKKESFPLTVTSAQKNPTAFYLCASSILAGVSYEQYFGPGTRLTVT.